This TCR beta chain stems from a study of T cell changes during pregnancy in multiple sclerosis. TCRdb's copy holds only in-frame clones and misses some; the assay was immunoSEQ multiplex PCR. The sample has 35,000 to 45,000 clones, roughly 87% seen once. CDR3 length: 16 residues. Only one count was recorded for this clone. Sample: CD4+ T cells from peripheral blood mononuclear cells, taken after pregnancy. This TCR was recovered from a female donor with multiple sclerosis, enrolled in a pregnancy study. This chain connects TRBV21-1 to TRBJ2-1; TRBD1, the table's D call, was not compared with the DNA. TRBV21-1 is listed as a pseudogene. Here the CDR3 DNA reads TGTGCCAGCAGCAATCAGGGGAAAACCTCCTACAATGAGCAGTTCTTC. It specifies CASSNQGKTSYNEQFF.